This TCR beta chain was sequenced in a study of T cells after yellow fever vaccination (dated by TCRdb to about 2019). About the study as a whole: The SMART-Seq v4 Ultra Low Input RNA kit was used to prepare libraries from fractions with low cell numbers. To follow T-cell clones before and after both primary and booster YFV17D yellow fever vaccination, bulk TCR alpha and beta repertoires underwent longitudinal sequencing. The cohort comprised two healthy male donors, one aged 18 to 30 and one aged 30 to 40 years. Bulk PBMC replicates and cell subsets were isolated from blood drawn at multiple timepoints before and after both primary and secondary immunization.

On this clonotype itself: The clone's antigen remains unknown. The sample holds no much larger clone one base away, and base qualities are not on file.

The research as a whole found: A small share of clonotypes occurred in both CD4 and CD8 compartments, likely arising from convergent recombination. After the booster, most of the clones that had expanded following primary vaccination were detected again (roughly 96% of CD4 and roughly 90% of CD8), which suggests that memory was broadly maintained. Because the study included only a couple of donors, the extent to which the findings can be generalized is limited. Computational filtering was required because FACS-sorted repertoires could contain abundant contaminating clonotypes from the bulk population. Compared with the primary T-cell response, the secondary T-cell response was faster but weaker, reaching its peak on day 5 rather than on day 15.

TCR cDNA was synthesized by 5'RACE template switching, which introduced a universal primer site and unique molecular identifiers. Priming of cDNA synthesis was performed from both the TCR alpha and TCR beta constant segments. Two PCR steps were used to amplify libraries, with sample barcodes and sequencing adapters being added in the second step. Sequencing of libraries was performed on Illumina HiSeq 2500 (2x100 bp) or NovaSeq (2x150 bp). Per the authors' processing: Reads were demultiplexed and collapsed into UMI consensus sequences with MIGEC, and V(D)J alignment was performed with MiXCR. Using edgeR on replicate PBMC samples, clonotypes were called vaccine-responding if FDR was below 0.01 and the log2 fold change was above 5 up to day 15. Bulk clonotypes were assigned CD4 or CD8 identity according to which sequenced CD4 or CD8 repertoire held them at higher abundance. TCRdb reworked the public reads: Q25 trimming with fastp, MiXCR clone assembly, productive beta chains retained. Rows are unified per CDR3 protein, each entry keeping the most common DNA and genes. It is TCRdb's table, rather than the study itself, that gives the V and J calls and clone size. This sample comprises about 550,000 distinct CDR3 sequences, over 15% of them detected only once. The ten largest make up over 11% of the sample.

Taken with the paper, the label for treatment or condition translates to: live attenuated yellow fever vaccine strain. Two biological replicates of bulk PBMCs were collected at each blood-draw timepoint. A standard Ficoll-Paque protocol was used to isolate PBMCs from peripheral blood. TriZol was used to extract RNA from bulk PBMCs, from CD4 and CD8 fractions, and from dextramer-positive and dextramer-negative fractions. Counted from cysteine to phenylalanine, this CDR3 has 16 amino acids. Only the CDR3 portion is preserved as DNA: 48 bases, with reading frame beginning at the first base. Ends trimmed: V by 6 bases, J by 4 bases; bases unmatched to a gene: 8.

The rearranged segments are TRBV12-3 or TRBV12-4 and TRBJ2-3, with 12 central nucleotides matching TRBD2. The sequence was obtained from a man aged 30 to 39 who received the YFV17D yellow fever vaccine. Sequenced here: PBMCs, sampled 15 days after the yellow fever booster vaccination. The base sequence is TGTGCCAGCAGCGACCTAGCGGGAGGGCCGGCAGATACGCAGTATTTT. The resulting protein is CASSDLAGGPADTQYF.